This TCR beta chain was sequenced during a study of T cells in Graves' hyperthyroidism and ophthalmopathy. The CDR3 spans 15 residues. Germline V lookup: CDR1 SGHAT, CDR2 FQDESV (reference sequence). V shed 8 bases and J 5 bases; nucleotides not matched to a gene: 12. This clonotype was found many times. Amplification targeted TCR beta CDR3 regions from RNA transcripts. The HTBI primer set was used in a first-round RT-PCR of the TCR CDR3. MiXCR, run by TCRdb on the multiplex PCR reads, gives a single entry per CDR3 protein. The sample lists 600,000 or so distinct CDR3 sequences, 13% to 15% occurring once.

The V gene is TRBV11-1, the J gene TRBJ2-1; 7 bases match TRBD2. The clonotype originates from a woman aged 18-29 years with Graves' ophthalmopathy. Sequenced sample: blood. The CDR3 DNA reads TGTGCCAGCGGCAGGGACTACTTGGAAAACAATGAGCAGTTCTTC. Amino acids: CASGRDYLENNEQFF.